This T cell receptor beta chain was profiled in a study of CXCR3-negative and CXCR3-positive naive CD8 T cells. Study observations and caveats: Diversity in memory CD8+ cells fell much lower than the comparably high levels seen in both naive subsets. Naive subsets had comparable surface CD5; TCR strength was inferred from TRB CDR3 properties. In CXCR3-positive naive cells, the TRB CDR3s were more hydrophobic than in CXCR3-negative naive cells.

Worth noting for this clonotype: The antigen remains unidentified.

The method, 5' RACE with UMI labels, was used to prepare the TRB cDNA libraries. After re-calling the 5' RACE reads, TCRdb lists one entry per CDR3 protein, DNA absent. This sample's clone table lists under 75,000 distinct CDR3 sequences. This receptor was taken from a human donor in good health. Some clones in this sample may be carry-over from other donors' samples. The sequenced sample was naive CXCR3+ CD8+ T cells from blood. As for subset: CD45RO-CCR7+CD27+CD95- naive CD8+ T cells expressing CXCR3 (TNR3+).

CDR3 sequence reads: CSARSRDENTGELFF. The rearrangement joins TRBV20-1 to TRBJ2-2; the D gene TCRdb calls, TRBD1, cannot be checked with no DNA. CDR3 length: 15 residues. CDR1 and CDR2 (germline): DFQATT, SNEGSKA (reference sequence).